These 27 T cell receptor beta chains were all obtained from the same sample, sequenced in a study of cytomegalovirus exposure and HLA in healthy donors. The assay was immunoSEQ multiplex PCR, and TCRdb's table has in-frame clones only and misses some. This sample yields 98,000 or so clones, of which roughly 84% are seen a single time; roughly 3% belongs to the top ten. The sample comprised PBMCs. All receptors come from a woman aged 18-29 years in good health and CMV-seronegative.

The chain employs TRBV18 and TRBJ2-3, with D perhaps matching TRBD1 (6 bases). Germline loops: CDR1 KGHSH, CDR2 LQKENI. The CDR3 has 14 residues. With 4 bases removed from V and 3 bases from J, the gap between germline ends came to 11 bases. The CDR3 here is CASSRQGRTDTQYF. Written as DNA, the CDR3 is TGTGCCAGCTCACGCCAGGGGAGAACAGATACGCAGTATTTT.

The CDR3 is CASSVAGVTGETQYF. The CDR3 coding sequence is TGTGCCAGCAGCGTAGCGGGGGTAACGGGAGAGACCCAGTACTTC. V gene TRBV5-6 combines with J gene TRBJ2-5, with TRBD2 identical over 9 bases. Germline CDR1 SGHDT, CDR2 YYEEEE. The CDR3 has 15 residues. V shed 4 bases, J shed 4 bases, and the junction held 8 bases outside the gene matches. Complete variable domain (other parts from reference TRBV5-6 and TRBJ2-5): DAGVTQSPTHLIKTRGQQVTLRCSPKSGHDTVSWYQQALGQGPQFIFQYYEEEERQRGNFPDRFSGHQFPNYSSELNVNALLLGDSALYLCASSVAGVTGETQYFGPGTRLLVL.

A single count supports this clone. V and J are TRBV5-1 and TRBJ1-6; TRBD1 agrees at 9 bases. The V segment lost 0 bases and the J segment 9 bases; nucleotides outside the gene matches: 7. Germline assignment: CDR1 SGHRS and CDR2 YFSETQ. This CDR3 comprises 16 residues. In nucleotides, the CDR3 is TGCGCCAGCAGCTTGGCGATTACAGGGGGCGTTTCACCCCTCCACTTT. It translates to CASSLAITGGVSPLHF.

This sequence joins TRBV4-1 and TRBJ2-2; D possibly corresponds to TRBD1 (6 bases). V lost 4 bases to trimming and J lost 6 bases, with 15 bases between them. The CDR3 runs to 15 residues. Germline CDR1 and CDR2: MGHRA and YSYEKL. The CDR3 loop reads CASSPLTGSAGELFF. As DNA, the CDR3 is TGCGCCAGCAGCCCATTAACAGGGTCCGCCGGGGAGCTGTTTTTT.

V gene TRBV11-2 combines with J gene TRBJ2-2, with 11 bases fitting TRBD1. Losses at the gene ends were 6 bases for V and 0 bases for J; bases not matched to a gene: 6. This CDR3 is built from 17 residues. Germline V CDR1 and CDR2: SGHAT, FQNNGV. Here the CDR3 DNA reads TGTGCCAGCAGACCGGGACAGGGGGGCACGAACACCGGGGAGCTGTTTTTT. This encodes CASRPGQGGTNTGELFF.

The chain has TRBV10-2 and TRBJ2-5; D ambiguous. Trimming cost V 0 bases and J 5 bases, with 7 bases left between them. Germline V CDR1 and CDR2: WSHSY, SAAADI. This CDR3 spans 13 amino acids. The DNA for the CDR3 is TGCGCCAGCAGTGAGTCGTTCAGGGAGACCCAGTACTTC. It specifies CASSESFRETQYF.

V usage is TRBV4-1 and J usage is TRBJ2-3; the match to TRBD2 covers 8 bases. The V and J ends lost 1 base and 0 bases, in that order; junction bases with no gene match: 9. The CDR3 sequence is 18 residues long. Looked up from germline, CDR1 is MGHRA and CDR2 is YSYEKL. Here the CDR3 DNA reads TGCGCCAGCAGCCAAGGAACTAGCGGTTTTACTAGCACAGATACGCAGTATTTT. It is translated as CASSQGTSGFTSTDTQYF.

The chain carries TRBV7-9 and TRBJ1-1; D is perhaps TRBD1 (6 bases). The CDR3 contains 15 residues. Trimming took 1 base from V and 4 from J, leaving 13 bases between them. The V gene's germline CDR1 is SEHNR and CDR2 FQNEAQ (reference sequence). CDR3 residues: CASSLGGGAVTEAFF. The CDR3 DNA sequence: TGTGCCAGCAGCTTAGGAGGGGGGGCGGTCACTGAAGCTTTCTTT.

CDR3 nucleotide sequence: TGTGCCAGCTCTCCCGGGGCTAGCGGGGACCCCCTGTCTTACTTC. Protein: CASSPGASGDPLSYF. The V gene is TRBV18, the J gene TRBJ2-7; 9 bases are shared with TRBD2. The germline CDR1 and CDR2 sequences are KGHSH and LQKENI. CDR3 length equals 15 residues. V lost 6 bases and J lost 13; bases outside the gene matches: 19.

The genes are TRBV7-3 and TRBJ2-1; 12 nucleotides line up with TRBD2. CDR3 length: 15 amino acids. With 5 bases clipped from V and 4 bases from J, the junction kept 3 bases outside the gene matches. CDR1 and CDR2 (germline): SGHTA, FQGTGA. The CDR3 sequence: CASSTLAGGYNEQFF. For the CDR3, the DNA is TGTGCCAGCAGCACCCTAGCGGGGGGGTACAATGAGCAGTTCTTC.

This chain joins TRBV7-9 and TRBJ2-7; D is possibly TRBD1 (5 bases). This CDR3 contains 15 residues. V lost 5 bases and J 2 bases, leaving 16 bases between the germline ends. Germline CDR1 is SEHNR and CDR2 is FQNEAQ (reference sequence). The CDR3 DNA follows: TGTGCCAGCAGCCCCCGGGTAGGGGCGGCCTACGAGCAGTACTTC. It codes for CASSPRVGAAYEQYF. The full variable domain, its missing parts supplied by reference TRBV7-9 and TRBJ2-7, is DTGVSQNPRHKITKRGQNVTFRCDPISEHNRLYWYRQTLGQGPEFLTYFQNEAQLEKSRLLSDRFSAERPKGSFSTLEIQRTEQGDSAMYLCASSPRVGAAYEQYFGPGTRLTVT.

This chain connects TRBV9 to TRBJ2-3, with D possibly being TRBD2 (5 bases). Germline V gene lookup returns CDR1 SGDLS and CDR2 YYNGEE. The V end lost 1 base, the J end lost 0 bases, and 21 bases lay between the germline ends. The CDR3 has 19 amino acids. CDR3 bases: TGTGCCAGCAGCGTAACCCCCATGGGAGCGGACCCTAGCACAGATACGCAGTATTTT. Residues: CASSVTPMGADPSTDTQYF.

This CDR3 reads CASSMGQGYEQYF. The CDR3 DNA follows: TGTGCCAGTAGTATGGGGCAGGGCTACGAGCAGTACTTC. V and J are TRBV19 and TRBJ2-7; TRBD1 is a possible D gene (5 bases). The CDR3 runs 13 residues. CDR1 LNHDA and CDR2 SQIVND come from the germline V gene (reference sequence). Trimming stripped 3 bases from V and 3 bases from J, with 9 bases between.

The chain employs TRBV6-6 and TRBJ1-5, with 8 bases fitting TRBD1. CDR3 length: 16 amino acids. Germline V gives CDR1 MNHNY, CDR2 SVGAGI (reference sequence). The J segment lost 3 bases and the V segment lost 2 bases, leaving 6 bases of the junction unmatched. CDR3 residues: CASSYDRQGNNQPQHF. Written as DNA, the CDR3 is TGTGCCAGCAGTTACGATAGACAGGGGAACAATCAGCCCCAGCATTTT.

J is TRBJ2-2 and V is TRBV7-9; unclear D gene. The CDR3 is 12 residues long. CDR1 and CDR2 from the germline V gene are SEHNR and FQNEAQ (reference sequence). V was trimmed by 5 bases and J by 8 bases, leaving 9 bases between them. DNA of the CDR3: TGTGCCAGCAGCCTTAAGACAGGGGAGCTGTTTTTT. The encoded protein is CASSLKTGELFF.

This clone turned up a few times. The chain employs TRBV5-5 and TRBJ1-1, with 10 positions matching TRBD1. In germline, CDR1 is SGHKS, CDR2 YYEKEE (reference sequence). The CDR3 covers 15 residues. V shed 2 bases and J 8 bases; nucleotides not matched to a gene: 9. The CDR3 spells CASSFSGTGALEAFF. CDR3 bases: TGTGCCAGCAGCTTTTCCGGGACAGGGGCTCTCGAAGCTTTCTTT.

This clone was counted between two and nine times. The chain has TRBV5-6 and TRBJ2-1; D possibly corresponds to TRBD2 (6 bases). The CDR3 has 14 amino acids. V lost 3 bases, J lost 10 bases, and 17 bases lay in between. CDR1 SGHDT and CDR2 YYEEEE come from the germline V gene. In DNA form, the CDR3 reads TGTGCCAGCAGCTCAGGGACTTCTTTTGGGGAGCAGTTCTTC. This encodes CASSSGTSFGEQFF.

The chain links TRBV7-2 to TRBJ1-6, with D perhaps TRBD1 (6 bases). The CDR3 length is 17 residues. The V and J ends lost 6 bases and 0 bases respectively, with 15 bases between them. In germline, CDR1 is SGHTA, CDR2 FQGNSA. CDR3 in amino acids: CASSLPGTHSYNSPLHF. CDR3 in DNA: TGTGCCAGCAGTCTCCCCGGGACACACTCCTATAATTCACCCCTCCACTTT. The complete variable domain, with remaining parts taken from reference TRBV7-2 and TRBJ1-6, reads GAGVSQSPSNKVTEKGKDVELRCDPISGHTALYWYRQSLGQGLEFLIYFQGNSAPDKSGLPSDRFSAERTGGSVSTLTIQRTQQEDSAVYLCASSLPGTHSYNSPLHFGNGTRLTVT.

CDR3 in amino acids: CASSAEQSSYNSPLHF. The CDR3 nucleotides read TGTGCCAGCAGCGCAGAACAGAGCTCCTATAATTCACCCCTCCACTTT. V gene TRBV9 combines with J gene TRBJ1-6; D gene ambiguous. The CDR3 consists of 16 residues. Trimming cost V 3 bases and J 0 bases, with 10 bases left between them. The germline V gene encodes CDR1 SGDLS and CDR2 YYNGEE.

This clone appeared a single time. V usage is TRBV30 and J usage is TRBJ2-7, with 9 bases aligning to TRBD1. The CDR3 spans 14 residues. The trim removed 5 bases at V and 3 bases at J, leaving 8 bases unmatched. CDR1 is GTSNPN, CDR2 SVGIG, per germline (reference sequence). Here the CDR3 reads CAWGAGQGIYEQYF. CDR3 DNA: TGTGCCTGGGGGGCGGGACAGGGAATCTACGAGCAGTACTTC.

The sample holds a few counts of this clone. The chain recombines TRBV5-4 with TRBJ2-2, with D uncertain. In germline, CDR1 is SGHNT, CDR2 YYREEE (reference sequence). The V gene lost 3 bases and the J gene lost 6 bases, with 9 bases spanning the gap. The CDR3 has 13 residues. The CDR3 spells CASSWSRAGELFF. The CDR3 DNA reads TGTGCCAGCAGCTGGAGTCGCGCCGGGGAGCTGTTTTTT.

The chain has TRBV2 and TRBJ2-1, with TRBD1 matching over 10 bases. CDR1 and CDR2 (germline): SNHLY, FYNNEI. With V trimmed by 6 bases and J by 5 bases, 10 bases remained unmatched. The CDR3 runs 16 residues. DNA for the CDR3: TGTGCCAGCAGCGATGACCGGGACAGGGGTAACAATGAGCAGTTCTTC. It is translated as CASSDDRDRGNNEQFF. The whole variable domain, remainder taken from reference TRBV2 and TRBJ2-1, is EPEVTQTPSHQVTQMGQEVILRCVPISNHLYFYWYRQILGQKVEFLVSFYNNEISEKSEIFDDQFSVERPDGSNFTLKIRSTKLEDSAMYFCASSDDRDRGNNEQFFGPGTRLTVL.

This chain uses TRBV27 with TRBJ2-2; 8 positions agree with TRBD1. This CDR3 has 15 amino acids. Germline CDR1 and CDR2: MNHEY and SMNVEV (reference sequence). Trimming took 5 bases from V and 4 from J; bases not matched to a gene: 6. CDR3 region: CASSADRAGTGELFF. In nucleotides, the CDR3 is TGTGCCAGCAGTGCGGACAGGGCGGGCACCGGGGAGCTGTTTTTT.

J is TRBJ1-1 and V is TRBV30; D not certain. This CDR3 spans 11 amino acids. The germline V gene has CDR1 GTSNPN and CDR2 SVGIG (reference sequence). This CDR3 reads CASLGGAEAFF. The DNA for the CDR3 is TGTGCTTCGTTGGGAGGCGCTGAAGCTTTCTTT.

The CDR3 DNA reads TGTGCCAGCAGCGAACTGGACAGGGGAGCTAATTCACCCCTCCACTTT. Translation gives CASSELDRGANSPLHF. The chain links TRBV2 to TRBJ1-6, with TRBD1 identical over 9 bases. Trimming cost V 6 bases and J 6 bases; bases outside gene matches: 9. The V gene's germline CDR1 is SNHLY and CDR2 FYNNEI. The CDR3 extends over 16 amino acids.

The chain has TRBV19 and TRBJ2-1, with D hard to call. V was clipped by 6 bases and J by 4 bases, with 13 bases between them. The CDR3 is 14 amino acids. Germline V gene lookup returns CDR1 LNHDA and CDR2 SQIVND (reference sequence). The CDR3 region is CASSPVTSYNEQFF. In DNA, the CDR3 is TGTGCCAGTAGCCCGGTGACTTCGTACAATGAGCAGTTCTTC.

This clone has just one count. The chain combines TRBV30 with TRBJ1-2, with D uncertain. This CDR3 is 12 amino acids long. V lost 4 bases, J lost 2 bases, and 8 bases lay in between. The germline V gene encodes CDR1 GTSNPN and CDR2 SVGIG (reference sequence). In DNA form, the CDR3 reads TGTGCCTGGATGGAGCGGAACTATGGCTACACCTTC. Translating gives CAWMERNYGYTF.